This TCR beta chain was recorded in a study of response to subunit inactivated influenza vaccine. Overall study findings and caveats: That few new T cells are recruited by each seasonal influenza vaccination was the authors' suggestion.

V was shortened by 4 bases and J by 11 bases, with 17 bases between the two germline ends. The CDR3 length is 13 residues. CDR1 SGHRS and CDR2 YFSETQ come from the germline V gene. TCRdb independently ran MiXCR on the RT-PCR reads; one entry per CDR3 protein. The sample includes 500,000 or so distinct CDR3 sequences, approximately 16% seen only once; the top ten take approximately 3%. This clonotype has only a few counts. What it binds is not known. V and J are TRBV5-1 and TRBJ2-3; D possibly corresponds to TRBD1 (6 bases). Material: CD4+ T cells sorted from PBMCs, obtained roughly 24 months after vaccination. The receptor's source is a man aged 50 to 75 who received an inactivated influenza vaccine. In DNA, the CDR3 is TGCGCCAGCAGCATACCACAGGGAAGGGTGCAGTATTTT. This codes for CASSIPQGRVQYF.